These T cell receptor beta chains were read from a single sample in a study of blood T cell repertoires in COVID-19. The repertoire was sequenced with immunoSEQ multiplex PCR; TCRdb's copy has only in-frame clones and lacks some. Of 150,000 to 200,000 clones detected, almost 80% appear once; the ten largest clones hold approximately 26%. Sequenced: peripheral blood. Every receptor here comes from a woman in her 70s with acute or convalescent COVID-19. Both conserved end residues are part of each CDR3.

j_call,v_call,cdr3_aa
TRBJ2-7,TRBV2,CASRADWYEQYF
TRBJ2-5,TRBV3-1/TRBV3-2,CASSQDRQGSHETQYF
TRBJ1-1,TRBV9,CASSRTTEMNTEAFF
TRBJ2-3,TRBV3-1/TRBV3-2,CASSQDLAGGTDTQYF
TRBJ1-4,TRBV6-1,CASSEPGTGDEKLFF
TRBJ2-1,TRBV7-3,CASSWETGRREKSQFF
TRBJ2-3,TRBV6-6,CASILRGGGTDTQYF
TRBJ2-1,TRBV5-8,CASSRRGGTSAYNEQFF
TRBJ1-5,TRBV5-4,CASSRTRDQPQHF
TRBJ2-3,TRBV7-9,CASSRSGNTDTQYF
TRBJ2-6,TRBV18,CASSSERSGANVLTF
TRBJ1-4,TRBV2,CASSARTGLDEKLFF
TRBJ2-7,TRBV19,CASRILAGVGEQYF
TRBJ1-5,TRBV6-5,CASSRQGAYQPQHF
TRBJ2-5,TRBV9,CASSADRGRSETQYF
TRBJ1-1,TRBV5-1,CASSLDRGLATEAFF
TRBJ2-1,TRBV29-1,CSVSESLYNEQFF
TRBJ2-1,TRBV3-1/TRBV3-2,CASSQDLQGIDEQFF
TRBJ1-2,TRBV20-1,CSGTGPYGYTF
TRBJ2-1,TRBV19,CASSIEDRSNEQFF
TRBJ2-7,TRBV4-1,CASSQGLAGGIYEQYF
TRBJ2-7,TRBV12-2,CASRLGVVLGLAGARSF
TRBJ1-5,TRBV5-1,CASSLVPTGEGQPQHF
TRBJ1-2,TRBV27,CASTKYRGNYGYTF
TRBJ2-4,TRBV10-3,CAISQNGREGRNIQYF